The 23 T cell receptor beta chains in this list originate from one sample, sequenced in a study of blood T cell repertoires in COVID-19. Profiled with immunoSEQ multiplex PCR; TCRdb holds only in-frame clones, not every one. The table lists 250,000 to 350,000 clones, approximately 84% of them singletons. The material sequenced was peripheral blood. The receptors derive from a human donor with COVID-19, enrolled during active disease. The donor label of this sample is uncertain.

The CDR3 DNA follows: TGTGCCAGCAGCTTAGATAGGACAAACGCTGAAGCTTTCTTT. Its protein is CASSLDRTNAEAFF. The rearrangement links TRBV7-2 to TRBJ1-1; the D gene is possibly TRBD1 (5 bases). The CDR3 length is 14 residues. V was shortened by 1 base and J by 6 bases, with 12 bases between the two germline ends. Germline V gene sequence: CDR1 SGHTA, CDR2 FQGNSA.

The chain is built from TRBV5-5 and TRBJ1-1; 8 nucleotides align to TRBD1. V dropped 4 bases and J dropped 1; count of bases not matched to a gene: 9. CDR1 and CDR2 (germline): SGHKS, YYEKEE (reference sequence). The CDR3 consists of 16 residues. CDR3 in DNA: TGTGCCAGCAGCCAAACCACAGGGGGGTCGAACACTGAAGCTTTCTTT. The encoded protein is CASSQTTGGSNTEAFF.

The chain links TRBV3-1 (or the pseudogene TRBV3-2) to TRBJ1-2; tentatively, D is TRBD1 (5 bases). Germline V gives CDR1 LGHDT, CDR2 YNNKEL (reference sequence). The CDR3 length is 15 residues. The ends were cut back, 3 bases at V and 5 bases at J, with 16 bases in the middle. CDR3 region: CASSQSLRGGYGYTF. In DNA, the CDR3 is TGTGCCAGCAGCCAGTCTTTAAGGGGAGGGTATGGCTACACCTTC.

The rearrangement joins TRBV6-6 to TRBJ2-1, with D tentatively TRBD1 (6 bases). Per germline, CDR1 MNHNY and CDR2 SVGAGI (reference sequence). The CDR3 extends over 14 amino acids. V lost 2 bases and J 4 bases, leaving 9 bases between the germline ends. CDR3 in DNA: TGTGCCAGCAGTTACGGGGGCGTTTACAATGAGCAGTTCTTC. Amino acids: CASSYGGVYNEQFF.

This clone was seen ten or more times. V usage is TRBV4-3 and J usage is TRBJ1-1; the match to TRBD1 covers 7 bases. CDR3 length equals 15 residues. J gave up 8 bases and V 0 bases, and 9 bases lay outside the gene matches. CDR1 is LGHNA, CDR2 YSLEER, per germline. The CDR3 is CASSQDRDGDSEAFF. In DNA form, the CDR3 reads TGCGCCAGCAGCCAAGACCGGGACGGGGACAGCGAAGCTTTCTTT.

The chain recombines TRBV15 with TRBJ1-3, with no clear D. The CDR3 loop spans 13 amino acids. V lost 4 bases and J 2 bases, leaving 6 bases between the germline ends. Germline V CDR1 and CDR2: LNHNV, YYDKDF (reference sequence). CDR3 DNA: TGTGCCACCAGCACAGACACTGGAAACACCATATATTTT. As protein: CATSTDTGNTIYF.

J is TRBJ2-1 and V is TRBV10-3; 13 nucleotides line up with TRBD2. The V and J ends lost 7 bases and 4 bases, in that order; junction bases with no gene match: 13. Germline V gene lookup returns CDR1 ENHRY and CDR2 SYGVKD. The length of the CDR3 is 18 residues. CDR3 residues: CAINSALAGGTKYNEQFF. CDR3 DNA sequence: TGTGCCATCAATAGTGCACTAGCGGGAGGGACCAAATACAATGAGCAGTTCTTC.

Ten or more counts support this clone. The rearrangement joins TRBV30 to TRBJ1-1; unclear D gene. CDR3 size: 13 residues. Between the trimmed V and J ends, which lost 1 base and 8 bases, there was a span of 14 bases. Germline CDR1 GTSNPN, CDR2 SVGIG (reference sequence). This chain's CDR3 is CAWSARSEGEAFF. CDR3 bases: TGTGCCTGGAGTGCCCGGTCGGAGGGCGAAGCTTTCTTT.

The chain is built from TRBV7-2 and TRBJ2-1; D possibly corresponds to TRBD1 (6 bases). Germline-derived CDR1 and CDR2 are SGHTA and FQGNSA. This CDR3 has 14 residues. V dropped 2 bases and J dropped 7 bases, with 12 bases sitting between them. The DNA of the CDR3 is TGTGCCAGCAGCTTATTTGGGGGCTCTAATGAGCAGTTCTTC. Translated, it gives CASSLFGGSNEQFF.

This clone was found once. V and J are TRBV29-1 and TRBJ2-3; D remains unclear. Trimming left V 4 bases short and J 0 bases short, with 8 bases between. Germline V lookup: CDR1 SQVTM, CDR2 ANQGSEA. The CDR3 covers 13 residues. CDR3 amino acids: CSVAPTSTDTQYF. The CDR3, as DNA: TGCAGCGTTGCACCCACTAGCACAGATACGCAGTATTTT.

The V and J genes are TRBV28 and TRBJ2-7; 8 bases fit TRBD1. The CDR3 has 15 amino acids. CDR1 MDHEN and CDR2 SYDVKM come from the germline V gene. V trimming: 3 bases; J trimming: 3 bases; junction bases outside the gene matches: 7. The CDR3 is CASSFTGTGLYEQYF. The CDR3 DNA sequence: TGTGCCAGCAGTTTTACCGGGACAGGACTCTACGAGCAGTACTTC.

The CDR3 spells CASSLNSGSQETQYF. Written as DNA, the CDR3 is TGTGCCAGCAGCTTAAACAGCGGGAGTCAAGAGACCCAGTACTTC. The J gene is TRBJ2-5, the V gene TRBV7-2; 8 positions agree with TRBD2. The CDR3 is 15 residues long. V dropped 2 bases and J dropped 2; count of bases not matched to a gene: 4. Germline CDR1 SGHTA, CDR2 FQGNSA. The full variable domain, with the rest looked up from reference TRBV7-2 and TRBJ2-5, is GAGVSQSPSNKVTEKGKDVELRCDPISGHTALYWYRQSLGQGLEFLIYFQGNSAPDKSGLPSDRFSAERTGGSVSTLTIQRTQQEDSAVYLCASSLNSGSQETQYFGPGTRLLVL.

Here the CDR3 DNA reads TGTGCCAGCAGTTTTCTGGGACAGGGGACTGAAAAACTGTTTTTT. Amino acids: CASSFLGQGTEKLFF. V is TRBV27 and J is TRBJ1-4, with 10 bases lining up with TRBD1. The CDR3 consists of 15 residues. Looked up from germline, CDR1 is MNHEY and CDR2 is SMNVEV (reference sequence). J lost 7 bases, V lost 3 bases, and 5 bases had no gene match. Filled out from reference TRBV27 and TRBJ1-4, the complete variable domain reads EAQVTQNPRYLITVTGKKLTVTCSQNMNHEYMSWYRQDPGLGLRQIYYSMNVEVTDKGDVPEGYKVSRKEKRNFPLILESPSPNQTSLYFCASSFLGQGTEKLFFGSGTQLSVL.

V is TRBV9 and J is TRBJ1-1; no clear D. Trimming cost V 1 base and J 1 base, with 8 bases left between them. Germline V lookup: CDR1 SGDLS, CDR2 YYNGEE. The CDR3 is made up of 14 amino acids. In DNA, the CDR3 is TGTGCCAGCAGCGTACTTGCGGAGAACACTGAAGCTTTCTTT. The encoded protein is CASSVLAENTEAFF.

This chain links TRBV5-1 with TRBJ2-5, with D possibly TRBD1 on 6 matching bases. This CDR3 comprises 14 residues. From germline, CDR1 is SGHRS and CDR2 YFSETQ. Trimming pared 2 bases from V and 5 bases from J, leaving 13 bases between. The CDR3, as DNA: TGCGCCAGCAGCTTTCATGGGGGCGCCGAGACCCAGTACTTC. Translated: CASSFHGGAETQYF.

The gene calls are TRBV7-3 and TRBJ2-5; D uncertain. The CDR3 sequence is 14 residues long. Trimming took off 3 bases at V and 4 bases at J, with 12 bases between the two ends. Germline values: CDR1 SGHTA, CDR2 FQGTGA. Written as DNA, the CDR3 is TGTGCCAGCAGCTTTTCCCCAGGAATAGAGACCCAGTACTTC. Protein product: CASSFSPGIETQYF.

The CDR3 bases are TGTGCCAGCAGGGGGGACAGCCTCTATGGCTACACCTTC. The encoded protein is CASRGDSLYGYTF. The chain combines TRBV6-5 with TRBJ1-2; 7 bases are a match to TRBD1. The germline V gene has CDR1 MNHEY and CDR2 SVGAGI. This CDR3 is 13 amino acids long. V was pared by 6 bases and J by 4 bases, with 5 bases of the junction left unmatched.

This clone was found a few times. The chain links TRBV30 to TRBJ2-3, with 11 bases identical to TRBD2. The V gene's germline CDR1 is GTSNPN and CDR2 SVGIG (reference sequence). After removal of 2 bases from V and 0 bases from J, the junction contained 10 bases not matched to a gene. The CDR3 contains 18 residues. CDR3 nucleotide sequence: TGTGCCTGGAGTATCAATGCCGGGACTAGCGGAAGCACAGATACGCAGTATTTT. Protein sequence: CAWSINAGTSGSTDTQYF.

V and J are TRBV19 and TRBJ1-6, with 11 bases fitting TRBD1. Per the germline V gene, CDR1 is LNHDA and CDR2 is SQIVND (reference sequence). The CDR3 totals 15 residues. V lost 7 bases, J lost 9 bases, and 8 bases stayed unmatched. CDR3 sequence (DNA): TGTGCCAGTACCCTCGGACAGGGGGCAGGTTCACCCCTCCACTTT. The encoded protein is CASTLGQGAGSPLHF.

The gene calls are TRBV7-2 and TRBJ1-1; tentatively, D is TRBD1 (5 bases). Germline V gene lookup returns CDR1 SGHTA and CDR2 FQGNSA. CDR3 length: 16 amino acids. Trimming took off 5 bases at V and 4 bases at J, with 20 bases between the two ends. CDR3 amino acids: CASSPRSLAGGTEAFF. The CDR3 bases are TGTGCCAGCAGCCCCCGTTCCTTGGCCGGGGGCACTGAAGCTTTCTTT.

The V and J genes are TRBV20-1 and TRBJ1-3, with D possibly TRBD1 on 5 matching bases. CDR1 is DFQATT and CDR2 is SNEGSKA in the germline V gene (reference sequence). V lost 3 bases and J 0 bases, leaving 12 bases between the germline ends. This CDR3 has 15 amino acids. DNA of the CDR3: TGCAGTGCTAGTAGACAGTTCAACTCTGGAAACACCATATATTTT. It is translated as CSASRQFNSGNTIYF.

The CDR3 region has the DNA TGTGCCAGCAGCCGGACTAGCGGCTCCTACGAGCAGTACTTC. Its protein product is CASSRTSGSYEQYF. V is TRBV5-6 and J is TRBJ2-7; the match to TRBD2 covers 10 bases. Germline V gene data show CDR1 as SGHDT and CDR2 as YYEEEE. With V trimmed by 4 bases and J by 0 bases, 1 base remained unmatched. The CDR3 spans 14 residues.

This chain links TRBV7-9 with TRBJ2-5, with 14 bases aligning to TRBD2. Per germline, CDR1 SEHNR and CDR2 FQNEAQ (reference sequence). The J segment lost 1 base and the V segment lost 5 bases, leaving 9 bases of the junction unmatched. This CDR3 comprises 18 residues. The CDR3 nucleotides are TGTGCCAGCAGCAAGACCGGGACTAGCGGGAGCCTCCAAGAGACCCAGTACTTC. This gives the protein CASSKTGTSGSLQETQYF.